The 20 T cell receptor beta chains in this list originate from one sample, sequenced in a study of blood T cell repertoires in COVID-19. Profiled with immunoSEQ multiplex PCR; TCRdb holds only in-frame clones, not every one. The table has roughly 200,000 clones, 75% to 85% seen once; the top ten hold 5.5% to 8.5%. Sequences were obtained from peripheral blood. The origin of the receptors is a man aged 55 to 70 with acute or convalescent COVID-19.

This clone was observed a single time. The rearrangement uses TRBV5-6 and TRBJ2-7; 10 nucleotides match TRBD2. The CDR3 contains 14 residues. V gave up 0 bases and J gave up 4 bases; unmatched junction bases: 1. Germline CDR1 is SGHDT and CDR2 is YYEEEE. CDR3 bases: TGTGCCAGCAGCTTGGATAGCGGGAGGTACGAGCAGTACTTC. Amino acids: CASSLDSGRYEQYF.

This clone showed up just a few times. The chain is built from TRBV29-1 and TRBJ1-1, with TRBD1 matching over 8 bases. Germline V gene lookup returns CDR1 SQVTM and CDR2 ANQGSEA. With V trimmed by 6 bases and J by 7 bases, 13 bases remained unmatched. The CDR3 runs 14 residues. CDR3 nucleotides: TGCAGCGTCGCTCCGGACAGGGCAAACGGTGAAGCTTTCTTT. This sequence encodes CSVAPDRANGEAFF.

DNA of the CDR3: TGTGCCAGCAGTGACAGTAGTACGGCGGGGCGCACAGATACGCAGTATTTT. Residues: CASSDSSTAGRTDTQYF. This sequence joins TRBV6-4 and TRBJ2-3; weak D call: TRBD2 (6 bases). There are 17 residues in the CDR3. Germline V gene lookup returns CDR1 MRHNA and CDR2 SNTAGT. V lost 2 bases, J lost 1 base, and 16 bases lay in between.

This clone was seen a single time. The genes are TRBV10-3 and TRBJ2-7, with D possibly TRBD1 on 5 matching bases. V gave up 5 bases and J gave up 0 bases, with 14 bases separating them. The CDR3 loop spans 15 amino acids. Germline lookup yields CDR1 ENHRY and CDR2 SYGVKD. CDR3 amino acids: CAISLQAGNSYEQYF. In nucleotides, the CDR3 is TGTGCCATCAGTCTTCAGGCAGGGAACTCCTACGAGCAGTACTTC.

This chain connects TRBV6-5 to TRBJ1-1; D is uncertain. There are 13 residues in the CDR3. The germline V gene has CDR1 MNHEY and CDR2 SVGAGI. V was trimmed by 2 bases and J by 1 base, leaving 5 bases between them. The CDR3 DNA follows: TGTGCCAGCAGTTACCGTCCGAACACTGAAGCTTTCTTT. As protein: CASSYRPNTEAFF.

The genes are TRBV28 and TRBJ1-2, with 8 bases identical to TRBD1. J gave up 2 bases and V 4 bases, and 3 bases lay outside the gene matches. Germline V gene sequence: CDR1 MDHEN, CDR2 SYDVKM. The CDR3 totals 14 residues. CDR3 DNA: TGTGCCAGCAGTTCAGGGGGCTGGAACTATGGCTACACCTTC. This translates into CASSSGGWNYGYTF.

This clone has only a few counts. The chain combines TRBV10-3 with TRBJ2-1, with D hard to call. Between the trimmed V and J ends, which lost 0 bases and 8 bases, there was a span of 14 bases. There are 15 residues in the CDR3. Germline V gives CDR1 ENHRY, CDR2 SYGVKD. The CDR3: CAISESSTAGDEQFF. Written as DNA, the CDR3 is TGTGCCATCAGTGAGTCGTCAACGGCTGGAGATGAGCAGTTCTTC.

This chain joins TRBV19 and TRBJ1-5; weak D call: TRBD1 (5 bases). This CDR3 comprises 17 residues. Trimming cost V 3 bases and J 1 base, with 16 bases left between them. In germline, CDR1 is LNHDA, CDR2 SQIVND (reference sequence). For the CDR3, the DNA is TGTGCCAGTAGTATTTGGGGGGGGACTGGAAGCAATCAGCCCCAGCATTTT. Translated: CASSIWGGTGSNQPQHF.

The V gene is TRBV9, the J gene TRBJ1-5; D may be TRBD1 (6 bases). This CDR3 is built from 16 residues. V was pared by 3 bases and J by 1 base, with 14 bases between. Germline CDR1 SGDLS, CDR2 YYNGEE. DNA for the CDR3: TGTGCCAGCAGCGCCGATACAGGGTCGAGCAATCAGCCCCAGCATTTT. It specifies CASSADTGSSNQPQHF.

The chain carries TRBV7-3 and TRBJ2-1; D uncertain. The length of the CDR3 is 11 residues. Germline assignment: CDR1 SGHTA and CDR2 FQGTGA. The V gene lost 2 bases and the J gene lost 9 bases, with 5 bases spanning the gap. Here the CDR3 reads CASSLAGEQFF. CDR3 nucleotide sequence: TGTGCCAGCAGCTTAGCCGGTGAGCAGTTCTTC.

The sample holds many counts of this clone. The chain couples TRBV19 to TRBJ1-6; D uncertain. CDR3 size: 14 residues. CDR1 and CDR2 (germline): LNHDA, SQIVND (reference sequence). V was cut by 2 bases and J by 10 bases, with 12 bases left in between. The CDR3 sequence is CASSILSVQSPLHF. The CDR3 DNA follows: TGTGCCAGTAGTATATTGTCCGTCCAGTCACCCCTCCACTTT.

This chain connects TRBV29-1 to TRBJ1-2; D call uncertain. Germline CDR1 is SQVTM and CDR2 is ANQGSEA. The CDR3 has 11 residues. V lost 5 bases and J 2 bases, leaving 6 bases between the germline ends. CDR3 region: CSVYVNYGYTF. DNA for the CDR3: TGCAGCGTTTATGTAAACTATGGCTACACCTTC.

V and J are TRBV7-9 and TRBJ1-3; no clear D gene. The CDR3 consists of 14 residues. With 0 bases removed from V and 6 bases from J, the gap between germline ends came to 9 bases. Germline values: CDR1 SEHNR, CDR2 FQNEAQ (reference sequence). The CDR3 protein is CASSLAPTANTIYF. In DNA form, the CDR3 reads TGTGCCAGCAGCTTAGCCCCAACAGCAAACACCATATATTTT.

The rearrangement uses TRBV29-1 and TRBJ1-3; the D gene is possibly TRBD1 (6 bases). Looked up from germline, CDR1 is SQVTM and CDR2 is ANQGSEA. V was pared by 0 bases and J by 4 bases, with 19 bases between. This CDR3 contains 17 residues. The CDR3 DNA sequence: TGCAGCGTTGAAGATCGGAGTCAGGGGACGAGGGGAAACACCATATATTTT. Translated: CSVEDRSQGTRGNTIYF. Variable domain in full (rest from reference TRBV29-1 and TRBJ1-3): SAVISQKPSRDICQRGTSLTIQCQVDSQVTMMFWYRQQPGQSLTLIATANQGSEATYESGFVIDKFPISRPNLTFSTLTVSNMSPEDSSIYLCSVEDRSQGTRGNTIYFGEGSWLTVV.

In nucleotides, the CDR3 is TGTGCTAGGGGCGGGACAGACTCAACTAATGAAAAACTGTTTTTT. It codes for CARGGTDSTNEKLFF. The chain joins TRBV7-7 to TRBJ1-4, with 7 bases that match TRBD1. CDR1 is SSHAT and CDR2 is FNYEAQ in the germline V gene (reference sequence). The CDR3 is 15 amino acids.

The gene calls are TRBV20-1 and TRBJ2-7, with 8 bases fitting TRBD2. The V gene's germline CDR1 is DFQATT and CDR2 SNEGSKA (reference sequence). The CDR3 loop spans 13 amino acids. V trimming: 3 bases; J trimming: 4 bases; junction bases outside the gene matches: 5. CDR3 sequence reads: CSASRAGVYEQYF. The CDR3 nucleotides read TGCAGTGCTAGTCGAGCGGGAGTTTACGAGCAGTACTTC.

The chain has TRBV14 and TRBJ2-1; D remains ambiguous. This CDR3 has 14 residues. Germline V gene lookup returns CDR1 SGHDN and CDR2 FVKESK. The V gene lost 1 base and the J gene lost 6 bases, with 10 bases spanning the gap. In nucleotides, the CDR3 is TGTGCCAGCAGCCAAGTGGCTAGAGGCAATGAGCAGTTCTTC. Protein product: CASSQVARGNEQFF.

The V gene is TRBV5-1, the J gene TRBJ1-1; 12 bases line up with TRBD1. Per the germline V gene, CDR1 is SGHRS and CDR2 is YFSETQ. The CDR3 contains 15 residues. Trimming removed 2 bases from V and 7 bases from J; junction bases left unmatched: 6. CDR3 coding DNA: TGCGCCAGCAGCTTACGGGGACAGGGGGCAGGTGAAGCTTTCTTT. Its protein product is CASSLRGQGAGEAFF.

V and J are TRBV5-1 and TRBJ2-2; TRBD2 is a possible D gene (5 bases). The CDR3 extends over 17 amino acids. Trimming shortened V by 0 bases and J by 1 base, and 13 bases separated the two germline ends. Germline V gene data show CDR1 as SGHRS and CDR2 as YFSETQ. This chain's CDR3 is CASSLVFGELNTGELFF. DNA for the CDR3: TGCGCCAGCAGCTTGGTTTTCGGGGAGCTGAACACCGGGGAGCTGTTTTTT.

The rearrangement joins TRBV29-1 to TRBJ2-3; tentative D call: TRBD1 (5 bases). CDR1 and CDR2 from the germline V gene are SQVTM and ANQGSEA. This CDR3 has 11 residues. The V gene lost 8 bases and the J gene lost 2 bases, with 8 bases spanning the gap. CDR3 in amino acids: CSTTDTDTQYF. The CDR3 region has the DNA TGCAGCACGACAGACACAGATACGCAGTATTTT.